Presented here are 19 T cell receptor beta chains from one specimen sequenced in a study of shared clonotypes between healthy human individuals. Clones were sequenced by immunoSEQ multiplex PCR, and TCRdb holds only the in-frame ones, with some missing. The sample has 1.5 million to 2.5 million clones; roughly 95% are singletons. Naivety among CD8 cells was defined by CD45RO negativity and positive CCR7 selection, thereby excluding terminally differentiated effector memory CD45RA+ cells. The sample taken for sequencing was naive CD8+ T cells sorted from blood. These receptors all stem from a man aged 18 to 29 in good health.

This rearrangement joins TRBV19 to TRBJ2-7; perhaps TRBD1 as D (7 bases). Germline V gene data show CDR1 as LNHDA and CDR2 as SQIVND (reference sequence). Between the trimmed V and J ends, which lost 5 bases and 2 bases, there was a span of 16 bases. CDR3 length: 15 residues. In nucleotides, the CDR3 is TGTGCCAGTAGTCCATCGGACAGGACTACCTACGAGCAGTACTTC. It yields the protein CASSPSDRTTYEQYF.

The gene calls are TRBV27 and TRBJ1-2, with 7 bases lining up with TRBD1. The CDR3 is made up of 13 amino acids. V lost 6 bases, J lost 3 bases, and 4 bases stayed unmatched. Germline-derived CDR1 and CDR2 are MNHEY and SMNVEV (reference sequence). CDR3 amino acids: CASRPGQHYGYTF. DNA for the CDR3: TGTGCCAGCAGGCCGGGACAGCACTATGGCTACACCTTC.

The V gene is TRBV29-1, the J gene TRBJ1-5; D is unresolved. This CDR3 is 14 amino acids long. Germline loops: CDR1 SQVTM, CDR2 ANQGSEA. V shed 6 bases and J shed 5 bases, with 17 bases lying between them. The CDR3 protein is CSVYEDQWYQPQHF. In nucleotides, the CDR3 is TGCAGCGTGTACGAGGACCAGTGGTATCAGCCCCAGCATTTT.

This clone came up once. The V call is TRBV27, the J call TRBJ2-5, with no clear D. Per germline, CDR1 MNHEY and CDR2 SMNVEV (reference sequence). This CDR3 region has 13 residues. Trimming stripped 3 bases from V and 5 bases from J, with 10 bases between. The CDR3 sequence: CASSLGMVETQYF. The CDR3 DNA is TGTGCCAGCAGTTTGGGGATGGTGGAGACCCAGTACTTC.

This clone was picked up one time. The rearrangement links TRBV7-8 to TRBJ2-7; 9 bases agree with TRBD1. Germline V gene sequence: CDR1 SGHVS, CDR2 FQNEAQ. J was trimmed by 6 bases and V by 1 base; bases with no gene match: 4. This CDR3 is 14 amino acids long. The CDR3 nucleotides read TGTGCCAGCAGCTTAGGGACAGGGGATTTCGAGCAGTACTTC. Protein sequence: CASSLGTGDFEQYF.

This chain joins TRBV29-1 and TRBJ2-7, with D perhaps given as TRBD1 or TRBD2 (6 bases each). Trimming took 6 bases from V and 5 from J, leaving 17 bases between them. Germline V gives CDR1 SQVTM, CDR2 ANQGSEA. The CDR3 is 13 amino acids. CDR3: CSVRGTGGHEQYF. CDR3 nucleotide sequence: TGCAGCGTCCGGGGGACCGGGGGCCACGAGCAGTACTTC.

The chain employs TRBV19 and TRBJ1-1; D is possibly TRBD1 (5 bases). Germline CDR1 is LNHDA and CDR2 is SQIVND (reference sequence). CDR3 length: 17 amino acids. V lost 7 bases and J lost 3, with 24 bases in between. CDR3 sequence: CASTTREGRGLHTEAFF. CDR3 bases: TGTGCCAGTACCACTAGGGAGGGTAGGGGCCTACACACTGAAGCTTTCTTT. The variable domain in full, completed from reference TRBV19 and TRBJ1-1, reads DGGITQSPKYLFRKEGQNVTLSCEQNLNHDAMYWYRQDPGQGLRLIYYSQIVNDFQKGDIAEGYSVSREKKESFPLTVTSAQKNPTAFYLCASTTREGRGLHTEAFFGQGTRLTVV.

The chain uses TRBV27 and TRBJ1-2; 7 bases line up with TRBD1. The CDR3 consists of 14 residues. Germline CDR1 MNHEY, CDR2 SMNVEV (reference sequence). Germline trimming cut 3 bases from V and 4 bases from J; bases unmatched to any gene: 5. CDR3 nucleotides: TGTGCCAGCAGTTTTACAGGGGACGGCTATGGCTACACCTTC. This encodes CASSFTGDGYGYTF.

This chain connects TRBV10-3 to TRBJ2-3; 10 nucleotides align to TRBD2. With V trimmed by 5 bases and J by 2 bases, 22 bases remained unmatched. CDR1 ENHRY and CDR2 SYGVKD come from the germline V gene. The CDR3 has 21 residues. This CDR3 reads CAISYQGRTSGSRGYTDTQYF. The CDR3, as DNA: TGTGCCATCAGTTATCAGGGGCGGACTAGCGGATCGAGGGGGTACACAGATACGCAGTATTTT.

This rearrangement joins TRBV4-1 to TRBJ2-7; no firm D call. CDR3 size: 16 residues. V shed 5 bases and J shed 0 bases, with 17 bases lying between them. Germline V gene sequence: CDR1 MGHRA, CDR2 YSYEKL. CDR3 amino acids: CASSGPGPRSSYEQYF. In nucleotides, the CDR3 is TGCGCCAGCAGCGGACCGGGCCCCAGAAGCTCCTACGAGCAGTACTTC.

This clone appeared once. This rearrangement joins TRBV27 to TRBJ2-2; no clear D. The CDR3 consists of 14 residues. V was pared by 10 bases and J by 0 bases, with 12 bases between. From germline, CDR1 is MNHEY and CDR2 SMNVEV (reference sequence). The CDR3, as DNA: TGTGCCATCCGGATGTTCGCGAACACCGGGGAGCTGTTTTTT. Amino acid sequence: CAIRMFANTGELFF.

This chain uses TRBV28 with TRBJ2-5; 7 bases are a match to TRBD1. CDR1 and CDR2 from the germline V gene are MDHEN and SYDVKM. J was trimmed by 1 base and V by 3 bases; bases with no gene match: 8. The CDR3 length is 16 residues. CDR3 nucleotides: TGTGCCAGCAGTTTGGGGCACGGGACAGTCCAAGAGACCCAGTACTTC. It is translated as CASSLGHGTVQETQYF.

This rearrangement joins TRBV30 to TRBJ2-7, with D unresolved. CDR1 is GTSNPN, CDR2 SVGIG, per germline (reference sequence). Trimming took off 0 bases at V and 5 bases at J, with 5 bases between the two ends. The CDR3 is made up of 11 amino acids. CDR3 in DNA: TGTGCCTGGAGTGTAATAAACGAGCAGTACTTC. Encoded protein: CAWSVINEQYF.

The chain combines TRBV6-1 with TRBJ1-2; no definite D call. This CDR3 spans 17 amino acids. Germline assignment: CDR1 MNHNS and CDR2 SASEGT. V was shortened by 0 bases and J by 3 bases, with 17 bases between the two germline ends. DNA for the CDR3: TGTGCCAGCAGTGAAGCTCTCGGGCCAGCACTAGACTATGGCTACACCTTC. It is translated as CASSEALGPALDYGYTF.

This clone was seen only once. The rearrangement joins TRBV2 to TRBJ2-4; D gene uncertain. CDR3 length: 14 residues. Trimming took 8 bases from V and 7 from J, leaving 18 bases between them. Germline V gene data show CDR1 as SNHLY and CDR2 as FYNNEI. This CDR3 is CASEPPRGVNIQYF. The CDR3 nucleotides read TGTGCCAGCGAACCCCCGCGAGGTGTCAACATTCAGTACTTC.

The chain recombines TRBV7-6 with TRBJ2-5; D is uncertain. The CDR3 has 14 amino acids. Trimming stripped 0 bases from V and 0 bases from J, with 5 bases between. Germline CDR1 SGHVS, CDR2 FNYEAQ. The CDR3 protein is CASSLAQYQETQYF. CDR3 DNA sequence: TGTGCCAGCAGCTTAGCTCAGTACCAAGAGACCCAGTACTTC.

Concerning this clone itself: The sample carries other DNA sequences with the same CDR3. V and J are TRBV27 and TRBJ2-2; either TRBD1 or TRBD2 may fit D (5 bases each). Germline V CDR1 and CDR2: MNHEY, SMNVEV (reference sequence). The CDR3 runs 14 residues. The germline V and J ends were trimmed by 2 bases and 4 bases, with 8 bases remaining between them. The CDR3 coding sequence is TGTGCCAGCAGTTTAGGTGGGGGCACCGGGGAGCTGTTTTTT. Amino acid sequence: CASSLGGGTGELFF.

This clone has only one observation. The chain employs TRBV7-9 and TRBJ1-2, with TRBD1 matching 7 bases. The CDR3 consists of 14 residues. The germline CDR1 and CDR2 sequences are SEHNR and FQNEAQ (reference sequence). V gave up 4 bases and J gave up 2 bases; unmatched junction bases: 4. DNA for the CDR3: TGTGCCAGCAGCTCTTTGACAGGGAACTATGGCTACACCTTC. Amino acid sequence: CASSSLTGNYGYTF.

This clone was detected only once. V and J are TRBV5-1 and TRBJ2-7, with TRBD1 matching 9 bases. CDR1 is SGHRS and CDR2 is YFSETQ in the germline V gene. The CDR3 sequence is 14 residues long. The V segment lost 3 bases and the J segment 4 bases; nucleotides outside the gene matches: 5. The CDR3 sequence: CASSWDRAGYEQYF. The CDR3 DNA reads as TGCGCCAGCAGCTGGGACAGGGCGGGTTACGAGCAGTACTTC.